The rows below give T cell receptor beta chains drawn from one sample of a study of T cell repertoires in cytomegalovirus infection. Their specific antigens are unknown. MiXCR, run by TCRdb on the reads, gives a single entry per CDR3 protein. The table lists about 570,000 distinct CDR3 sequences, almost 40% of them singletons. The sample consisted of cultured PBMCs, taken from culture after CMV antigen stimulation. The source is a human donor in good health (CMV status not recorded). Some clones in this sample may be carry-over from other donors' samples. The CDR3 runs from the conserved cysteine through the conserved F or W. The D gene is left open where the match is weak. For some rows the clone size is stated as once, few or many, or as a class when expanded; others skip it.

v_call	d_call	clone_size	j_call	cdr3_nt	cdr3_aa
TRBV7-9	TRBD1	few	TRBJ2-4	TGTGCCAGCAGCTTAGGCCCAGGGGGAAACATTCAGTACTTC	CASSLGPGGNIQYF
TRBV6-6	TRBD2	few	TRBJ2-3	TGTGCCAGCGGCCAACAGGGGATGACTAGCGGAGATACGCAGTATTTT	CASGQQGMTSGDTQYF
TRBV7-2	TRBD2	.	TRBJ2-2	TGTGCCAGCAACCTAGCGGGAGGGGACACCGGGGAGCTGTTTTTT	CASNLAGGDTGELFF
TRBV6-5	.	.	TRBJ1-4	TGTGCCAGCGGTTCTCGTGAAAAACTGTTTTTT	CASGSREKLFF
TRBV7-2	TRBD1	.	TRBJ1-4	TGTGCCAGCAGCTTCACAGGGGGCCTTAATGAAAAACTGTTTTTT	CASSFTGGLNEKLFF
TRBV7-7	.	few	TRBJ2-1	TGTGCCAGCAGCTTATTTTGGTCCGGTAACAATGAGCAGTTCTTC	CASSLFWSGNNEQFF
TRBV6-6	.	few	TRBJ2-7	TGTGCCAGCAGAAGCCTCTCGCCAGGCTCCTACGAGCAGTACTTC	CASRSLSPGSYEQYF
TRBV19	.	.	TRBJ2-2	TGTGCCAGTAGCCAAAATCTCGACACCGGGGAGCTGTTTTTT	CASSQNLDTGELFF
TRBV27	TRBD1	.	TRBJ1-6	TGTGCCAGCGCCGCCTACGGACAGGGATGGAATTCACCCCTCCACTTT	CASAAYGQGWNSPLHF
TRBV6-6	.	.	TRBJ2-7	TGTGCCAGCAGCCTAGCAGCGGTCGATGACTACGAGCAGTACTTC	CASSLAAVDDYEQYF
TRBV6-1	TRBD1	.	TRBJ2-1	TGTGCCAGCAGTGAAGCCCGTCCCGGGACAGGCCCGCAGGCGTGGGAGCAGTTCTTC	CASSEARPGTGPQAWEQFF
TRBV6-1	.	.	TRBJ2-3	TGTGCCAGCAGTTACGGAGCATCCAAGCTAGATACGCAGTATTTT	CASSYGASKLDTQYF
TRBV11-2	.	once	TRBJ2-5	TGTGCCAGCAGCTTAGGTAGTGGGTGGGTCCAAGAGACCCAGTACTTC	CASSLGSGWVQETQYF
TRBV5-4	TRBD2	.	TRBJ2-7	TGTGCCAGCAGCTTGGGGGCCGCCGGGGGGAGCTACGAGCAGTACTTC	CASSLGAAGGSYEQYF
TRBV7-2	.	few	TRBJ1-4	TGTGCCAGCAGCTTAGTAAGGGGCCCAACTAATGAAAAACTGTTTTTT	CASSLVRGPTNEKLFF
TRBV4-2	TRBD2	.	TRBJ2-1	TGTGCCAGCAGCCACCCTAGCGGGGATAACAATGAGCAGTTCTTC	CASSHPSGDNNEQFF
TRBV7-2	.	many	TRBJ1-5	TGTGCCAGCAGCTTGGACAGTAGCAATCAGCCCCAGCATTTT	CASSLDSSNQPQHF
TRBV12-3/TRBV12-4	.	once	TRBJ1-1	TGTGCCAGCAGTTTCAGCACGCAGGGGAACACTGAAGCTTTCTTT	CASSFSTQGNTEAFF
TRBV7-8	.	.	TRBJ2-1	TGTGCCAGCAGCTCCGGCCGAATGGGGGGAGTTTCCTACAATGAGCAGTTCTTC	CASSSGRMGGVSYNEQFF
TRBV19	TRBD2	once	TRBJ2-5	TGTGCCAGTAGTATGATTAGCGGGCGGGTAGAGACCCAGTACTTC	CASSMISGRVETQYF
TRBV2	.	.	TRBJ2-5	TGTGCCAGCAGGGAAGGACCCAAACAGGGGACCCAGTACTTC	CASREGPKQGTQYF
TRBV11-2	TRBD2	few	TRBJ2-3	TGTGCCAGCAGCTCCAGCGGGATCTACACAGATACGCAGTATTTT	CASSSSGIYTDTQYF
TRBV6-2/TRBV6-3	.	few	TRBJ2-1	TGTGCCAGCAGCTACCGCGTTTCCACCCAGGGGAAGACCTACAATGAGCAGTTCTTC	CASSYRVSTQGKTYNEQFF
TRBV7-6	TRBD2	.	TRBJ2-3	TGTGCCAGCAGCCCATCAAGCGGGGTGCTAGCGGGGTACACAGATACGCAGTATTTT	CASSPSSGVLAGYTDTQYF
TRBV7-2	.	few	TRBJ2-1	TGTGCCAGCAGCTTTAACTCGAACAATGAGCAGTTCTTC	CASSFNSNNEQFF
TRBV7-9	TRBD1	.	TRBJ2-2	TGTGCCAGCCGGGACAGGGGTGGCGGGGAGCTGTTTTTT	CASRDRGGGELFF
TRBV12-3/TRBV12-4	.	.	TRBJ1-4	TGTGCCAGCACCGCCCCCCCCGCTCATGAAAAACTGTTTTTT	CASTAPPAHEKLFF
TRBV7-9	TRBD2	.	TRBJ2-1	TGTGCCAGCAGCTCCCTAAGCGGGAGCCCCTACAATGAGCAGTTCTTC	CASSSLSGSPYNEQFF
TRBV11-2	TRBD2	.	TRBJ2-3	TGTGCCAGCAGCTTAGGGAGGACTAGCGGGGGGGCGGGGGATACGCAGTATTTT	CASSLGRTSGGAGDTQYF
TRBV19	TRBD2	.	TRBJ2-1	TGTGCCAGCAAGTACTCCCTAGCGGGAGGGCCCTATGAGCAGTTCTTC	CASKYSLAGGPYEQFF
TRBV7-2	TRBD2	many	TRBJ2-5	TGTGCCAGCAGCGCTCCGATGCGGGGGGCAGAGACCCAGTACTTC	CASSAPMRGAETQYF
TRBV19	.	.	TRBJ2-7	TGTGCCAGTAGTCTCCGGCGGGCCCGATTGGACGAGCAGTACTTC	CASSLRRARLDEQYF
TRBV6-1	.	few	TRBJ2-5	TGTGCCAGCAGTGCGGGCTTCCAAGAGACCCAGTACTTC	CASSAGFQETQYF
TRBV2	TRBD2	.	TRBJ2-5	TGTGCCAGCACGTTTTTGCGGGAGGGTGAGGAGACCCAGTACTTC	CASTFLREGEETQYF
TRBV10-2	.	.	TRBJ2-2	TGCGCCAGCAGTGAGCTGGACAGAACCGGGGAGCTGTTTTTT	CASSELDRTGELFF
TRBV6-2/TRBV6-3	.	.	TRBJ2-4	TGTGCCAGCAGTTACTCGTGGACCCCAGGCCTTCAGTACTTC	CASSYSWTPGLQYF
TRBV24-1	TRBD2	.	TRBJ2-3	TGTGCCACCAGTGATTTCCTAGCGGGGGGCGGGGATACGCAGTATTTT	CATSDFLAGGGDTQYF
TRBV5-1	.	.	TRBJ2-6	TGCGCCAGCAGCTTGGCCACTAGGGGAGGGGCCAACGTCCTGACTTTC	CASSLATRGGANVLTF
TRBV4-1	TRBD1	.	TRBJ1-1	TGCGCCAGCAGCCAAGTGTGGGGACAGGAGTTGAACACTGAAGCTTTCTTT	CASSQVWGQELNTEAFF
TRBV7-6	.	.	TRBJ2-1	TGTGCCAGCACCCCAAATCTACAGTACAATGAGCAGTTCTTC	CASTPNLQYNEQFF
TRBV15	TRBD1	.	TRBJ2-1	TGTGCCACCAGCAGAGCCCGGACAGGGGTGCAGAATGAGCAGTTCTTC	CATSRARTGVQNEQFF
TRBV6-2/TRBV6-3	.	few	TRBJ1-2	TGTGCCAGCAGTTACGGCCCACAACTCGCTAACTATGGCTACACCTTC	CASSYGPQLANYGYTF
TRBV4-1	TRBD2	.	TRBJ2-1	TGCGCCAGCAGCCAATATGTGACTAGCGGCACCAGCTCCTACAATGAGCAGTTCTTC	CASSQYVTSGTSSYNEQFF
TRBV5-6	TRBD2	.	TRBJ2-3	TGTGCCAGCAACCGCCGGGCTAGCGGCTTAGATACGCAGTATTTT	CASNRRASGLDTQYF
TRBV7-8	.	many	TRBJ2-7	TGTGCCAGCAGCTCGGCCAGGCGGACGACTTACGAGCAGTACTTC	CASSSARRTTYEQYF
TRBV6-6	TRBD1	.	TRBJ2-2	TGTGCCAGCAGTTACGCAGGGGGCGCGATCGGTGCTTTCGGGGAGCTGTTTTTT	CASSYAGGAIGAFGELFF
TRBV7-9	TRBD1	once	TRBJ2-3	TGTGCCAGCAGCTCCAATCCGGGACAGGGTGACACAGATACGCAGTATTTT	CASSSNPGQGDTDTQYF
TRBV12-3/TRBV12-4	.	.	TRBJ2-3	TGTGCCAGCAGTGCAGGACCCATGGGGGATACGCAGTATTTT	CASSAGPMGDTQYF
TRBV6-1	TRBD1	.	TRBJ2-1	TGTGCCAGCAGTGAAGCGGGACAGGGCTGGGAGCAGTTCTTC	CASSEAGQGWEQFF
TRBV7-7	TRBD1	many	TRBJ2-5	TGTGCCAGCAGCCGTACTACACAGGGGGAGACCCAGTACTTC	CASSRTTQGETQYF
TRBV15	TRBD2	.	TRBJ2-5	TGTGCCACCAGCAGACCACAGGCTAGCGGGGGGGTTGAGACCCAGTACTTC	CATSRPQASGGVETQYF
TRBV7-2	.	few	TRBJ1-6	TGTGCCAGCAGCCCACGGGACACCAATTCACCCCTCCACTTT	CASSPRDTNSPLHF
TRBV10-3	.	few	TRBJ2-4	TGTGCCATCAGTGAAGAGGATAGGAACATTCAGTACTTC	CAISEEDRNIQYF